What follows describes a single T cell receptor (beta chain). No antigen is known for it. This specimen belongs to a study of CD8 T cells in Susac syndrome. The multiple sclerosis controls were treatment-naive patients with relapsing-remitting disease that was stable or active. TEMRA cells were FACS-enriched, with CD8+ and CD4+ T cells isolated negatively. Regarding the study as a whole: The study's TCR sequencing and HLA analysis covered a relatively small number of individuals, and the study acknowledged this.

Random-hexamer reverse transcription was applied to about 0.45 to 1 ug RNA. TCR beta CDR3 was amplified by immunoSEQ covering 54 Vbeta and 13 Jbeta. TCRdb itself ran the immunoSEQ multiplex PCR reads through MiXCR, one entry per CDR3 protein. This table holds 250,000 to 350,000 distinct CDR3 sequences, 92% found once. The V and J ends lost 3 bases and 3 bases respectively, with 9 bases between them. The CDR3 totals 14 residues. The chain has TRBV12-3 or TRBV12-4 and TRBJ2-1; no reliable D call. Sequencing was carried out using CD4+ T cells from PBMCs. The receptor's source is a human donor with multiple sclerosis. CDR3 coding DNA: TGTGCCAGCAGTTTGGAGCACAACTACAATGAGCAGTTCTTC. Translation gives CASSLEHNYNEQFF.